A single sample is the source of the 5 T cell receptor beta chains below, sequenced in a study of T cell changes during pregnancy in multiple sclerosis (dated by TCRdb to between 2018 and 2020). The library was produced with the immunoSEQ multiplex PCR assay. TCRdb limited this immuneACCESS table to in-frame rearrangements with V and J called. A share of clones is missing; checked studies link under half to unresolved V genes, and the rest is unexplained. The sample table shows about 22,000 clones, and approximately 90% are seen once. Together, the top ten hold 0.65% to 0.85% of the sample. The specimen was CD4+ T cells from peripheral blood mononuclear cells, collected in the third trimester of pregnancy. These receptors were obtained from a female donor with multiple sclerosis, enrolled in a pregnancy study.

The CDR3 coding sequence is TGTGCCAGCAGCTTGGTCGGGTTAACTAACTATGGCTACACCTTC. Its protein is CASSLVGLTNYGYTF. The chain carries TRBV5-6 and TRBJ1-2; D unclear. The V and J ends lost 0 bases and 0 bases respectively, with 9 bases between them. CDR1 is SGHDT, CDR2 YYEEEE, per germline. CDR3 length: 15 residues.

The chain uses TRBV5-1 and TRBJ1-2, with D tentatively TRBD1 (5 bases). From germline, CDR1 is SGHRS and CDR2 YFSETQ. The CDR3 extends over 14 amino acids. Trimming removed 4 bases at V and 3 bases at J, with 13 bases between. CDR3 loop: CASSPQGADYGYTF. The CDR3 coding sequence is TGCGCCAGCAGCCCGCAAGGGGCGGACTATGGCTACACCTTC.

The chain links TRBV5-1 to TRBJ2-1; TRBD2 agrees at 7 bases. In germline, CDR1 is SGHRS, CDR2 YFSETQ. CDR3 length: 13 amino acids. The V and J ends lost 6 bases and 10 bases, in that order; junction bases with no gene match: 10. The CDR3 reads CASMVGGGGEQFF. The CDR3, as DNA: TGCGCCAGCATGGTCGGCGGGGGTGGAGAGCAGTTCTTC. Together with reference TRBV5-1 and TRBJ2-1, the CDR3 gives the full variable domain: KAGVTQTPRYLIKTRGQQVTLSCSPISGHRSVSWYQQTPGQGLQFLFEYFSETQRNKGNFPGRFSGRQFSNSRSEMNVSTLELGDSALYLCASMVGGGGEQFFGPGTRLTVL.

The rearrangement links TRBV25-1 to TRBJ1-3, with D possibly matching TRBD1 (5 bases). With 1 base removed from V and 4 bases from J, the gap between germline ends came to 14 bases. This CDR3 comprises 16 residues. Germline CDR1 reads MGHDK; CDR2 reads SYGVNS. The CDR3: CASSESGLLGGNTIYF. The CDR3 DNA is TGTGCCAGCAGTGAATCAGGGCTCCTTGGGGGAAACACCATATATTTT.

This CDR3 reads CASGTQGGFGELFF. In nucleotides, the CDR3 is TGTGCCAGCGGGACCCAAGGGGGCTTCGGGGAGCTGTTTTTT. The J gene is TRBJ2-2, the V gene TRBV7-3; TRBD1 aligns across 7 bases. CDR3 length equals 14 residues. Losses at the gene ends were 8 bases for V and 7 bases for J; bases not matched to a gene: 10. CDR1 and CDR2 from the germline V gene are SGHTA and FQGTGA.